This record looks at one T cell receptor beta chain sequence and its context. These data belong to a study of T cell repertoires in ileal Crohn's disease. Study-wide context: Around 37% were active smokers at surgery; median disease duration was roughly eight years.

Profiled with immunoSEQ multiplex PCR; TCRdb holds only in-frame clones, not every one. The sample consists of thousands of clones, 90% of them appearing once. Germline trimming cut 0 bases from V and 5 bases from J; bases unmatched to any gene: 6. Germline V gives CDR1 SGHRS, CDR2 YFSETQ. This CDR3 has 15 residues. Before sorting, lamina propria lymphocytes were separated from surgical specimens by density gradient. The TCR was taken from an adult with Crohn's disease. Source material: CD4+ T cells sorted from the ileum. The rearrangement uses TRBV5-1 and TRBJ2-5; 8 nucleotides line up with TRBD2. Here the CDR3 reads CASSLDGGALETQYF. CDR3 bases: TGCGCCAGCAGCTTGGACGGGGGGGCTTTGGAGACCCAGTACTTC.